This T cell receptor beta chain was observed in a study of cytomegalovirus exposure and HLA in healthy donors. CDR1 and CDR2 from the germline V gene are SGHRS and YFSETQ. The V gene end was trimmed by 6 bases and the J gene end by 5 bases; junction bases not matched to a gene: 13. The CDR3 extends over 15 amino acids. Researchers ran the PCR with 60 Vbeta and 13 Jbeta primers. Here immunoSEQ multiplex PCR was the method, and the copy in TCRdb shows in-frame clones only, minus some. The data hold approximately 260,000 clones, with roughly 86% observed a single time. Sequencing used PBMCs. This sequence was found in a woman between 35 and 50 years old in good health and CMV-seropositive. The chain carries TRBV5-1 and TRBJ2-7; 8 nucleotides match TRBD2. The CDR3: CASTPGGARKNEQYF. As DNA, the CDR3 is TGCGCCAGCACCCCGGGGGGGGCTCGAAAAAACGAGCAGTACTTC.